One and the same sample provided the 25 T cell receptor beta chains below, sequenced in a study of blood T cells in healthy people across ages. The authors ran a second PCR of about 7 to 11 cycles using a sample-barcoded 5' primer and a J-beta primer mix. TCRdb analysed the 5' RACE reads with MiXCR anew, one entry per CDR3 protein. Of roughly 930,000 distinct CDR3 sequences detected, around 46% appear once; the ten largest clones hold roughly 12%. Sequencing was performed on blood. These receptors all stem from a man aged 25 to 40 in good health.

V gene TRBV7-2 combines with J gene TRBJ2-3, with 9 bases lining up with TRBD2. The CDR3 has 16 residues. V trimming: 5 bases; J trimming: 0 bases; junction bases outside the gene matches: 6. Germline-derived CDR1 and CDR2 are SGHTA and FQGNSA. CDR3 bases: TGTGCCAGCAGCCTGCGACTAGCGGCTAGCACAGATACGCAGTATTTT. Protein: CASSLRLAASTDTQYF.

V usage is TRBV21-1 and J usage is TRBJ2-6; TRBD1 is the table's D call, not checked against the DNA. TRBV21-1 is a pseudogene. The CDR3 runs 22 residues. CDR3 sequence reads: CASSKAQGTGVPTFSGANVLTF. CDR3 nucleotide sequence: TGTGCCAGCAGCAAAGCGCAGGGGACAGGGGTCCCAACGTTCTCTGGGGCCAACGTCCTGACTTTC.

The rearrangement joins TRBV6-2 or TRBV6-3 to TRBJ2-1, with D uncertain. The germline V gene has CDR1 MNHEY and CDR2 SVGEGT. Between the trimmed V and J ends, which lost 5 bases and 0 bases, there was a span of 14 bases. This CDR3 spans 16 amino acids. The CDR3 protein is CASSLSDIYSYNEQFF. CDR3 DNA sequence: TGTGCCAGCAGTCTCAGCGACATTTACTCCTACAATGAGCAGTTCTTC.

This clonotype has a handful of counts. The chain links TRBV10-2 to TRBJ2-5; TRBD1 might be the D (6 bases). The CDR3 runs to 14 residues. Trimming left V 6 bases short and J 5 bases short, with 16 bases between. Germline CDR1 and CDR2: WSHSY and SAAADI. The CDR3 nucleotides are TGCGCCAGCAGCCCACAGGGTCCCATGGAGACCCAGTACTTC. It specifies CASSPQGPMETQYF.

This chain joins TRBV4-2 and TRBJ1-2; D ambiguous. Trimming left V 0 bases short and J 8 bases short, with 22 bases between. The CDR3 contains 17 residues. CDR1 is LGHNA and CDR2 is YNFKEQ in the germline V gene. In DNA form, the CDR3 reads TGTGCCAGCAGCCAAGATGGGGATTTAGCCCTCCTGCGAGGCTACACCTTC. Protein product: CASSQDGDLALLRGYTF.

This clonotype was recorded a few times. V gene TRBV12-3 or TRBV12-4 combines with J gene TRBJ2-3; D not certain. The CDR3 extends over 12 amino acids. Trimming cost V 3 bases and J 1 base, with 2 bases left between them. In nucleotides, the CDR3 is TGTGCCAGCAGTTTTCGCACAGATACGCAGTATTTT. Protein: CASSFRTDTQYF.

The chain combines TRBV3-1 with TRBJ2-7, with a weak D call TRBD2 (5 bases). CDR1 is LGHDT, CDR2 YNNKEL, per germline (reference sequence). The V end lost 2 bases, the J end lost 2 bases, and 10 bases lay between the germline ends. This CDR3 has 14 amino acids. This CDR3 is CASSQRRATYEQYF. The CDR3 region has the DNA TGTGCCAGCAGCCAAAGGCGGGCAACCTACGAGCAGTACTTC.

This clonotype was observed a handful of times. The chain joins TRBV4-1 to TRBJ1-2, with 7 bases that match TRBD1. Per the germline V gene, CDR1 is MGHRA and CDR2 is YSYEKL. The CDR3 covers 17 residues. V lost 0 bases, J lost 3 bases, and 10 bases stayed unmatched. As DNA, the CDR3 is TGCGCCAGCAGCCAAGATACTGTTGAGCAGGGGGACTATGGCTACACCTTC. Its protein product is CASSQDTVEQGDYGYTF.

This clonotype was seen ten or more times. The rearrangement joins TRBV7-2 to TRBJ2-6; D is unclear. This CDR3 region has 13 residues. CDR1 SGHTA and CDR2 FQGNSA come from the germline V gene. With 5 bases removed from V and 2 bases from J, the gap between germline ends came to 4 bases. The CDR3 here is CASSPTGANVLTF. DNA of the CDR3: TGTGCCAGCAGCCCCACTGGGGCCAACGTCCTGACTTTC. The variable domain in full, with the rest retrieved from reference TRBV7-2 and TRBJ2-6, is GAGVSQSPSNKVTEKGKDVELRCDPISGHTALYWYRQSLGQGLEFLIYFQGNSAPDKSGLPSDRFSAERTGGSVSTLTIQRTQQEDSAVYLCASSPTGANVLTFGAGSRLTVL.

The chain uses TRBV20-1 and TRBJ1-4; no firm D call. Germline V CDR1 and CDR2: DFQATT, SNEGSKA (reference sequence). This CDR3 comprises 15 residues. V lost 0 bases, J lost 4 bases, and 12 bases lay in between. The CDR3 sequence: CSARDFKTHNEKLFF. DNA of the CDR3: TGCAGTGCTAGAGATTTCAAGACTCATAATGAAAAACTGTTTTTT.

The gene calls are TRBV7-9 and TRBJ2-5; D is unresolved. Germline loops: CDR1 SEHNR, CDR2 FQNEAQ (reference sequence). The CDR3 loop spans 14 amino acids. V gave up 4 bases and J gave up 2 bases, with 11 bases separating them. The CDR3 loop is CASSSALGQETQYF. CDR3 nucleotides: TGTGCCAGCAGCTCAGCCCTAGGTCAAGAGACCCAGTACTTC. The variable domain in full, completed from reference TRBV7-9 and TRBJ2-5, reads DTGVSQNPRHKITKRGQNVTFRCDPISEHNRLYWYRQTLGQGPEFLTYFQNEAQLEKSRLLSDRFSAERPKGSFSTLEIQRTEQGDSAMYLCASSSALGQETQYFGPGTRLLVL.

V usage is TRBV20-1 and J usage is TRBJ2-3, with 10 bases aligning to TRBD2. Germline CDR1 is DFQATT and CDR2 is SNEGSKA (reference sequence). The CDR3 covers 16 residues. V was pared by 7 bases and J by 2 bases, with 12 bases of the junction left unmatched. CDR3 region: CSVLTKAGGHTDTQYF. DNA for the CDR3: TGCAGTGTTTTAACTAAAGCGGGGGGGCACACAGATACGCAGTATTTT.

The chain couples TRBV6-5 to TRBJ1-2; TRBD1 aligns across 7 bases. CDR3 length equals 15 residues. Germline CDR1 and CDR2: MNHEY and SVGAGI. Germline trimming cut 3 bases from V and 4 bases from J; bases unmatched to any gene: 8. The CDR3 DNA reads TGTGCCAGCAGTTATGATGGACAGGCGCTCTATGGCTACACCTTC. It translates to CASSYDGQALYGYTF.

The chain couples TRBV3-1 to TRBJ2-3; TRBD2 matches 12 bases. This CDR3 spans 19 amino acids. J gave up 1 base and V 3 bases, and 11 bases lay outside the gene matches. CDR1 and CDR2 from the germline V gene are LGHDT and YNNKEL (reference sequence). CDR3 protein: CASSHYLGLAGPRTDTQYF. CDR3 DNA sequence: TGTGCCAGCAGCCACTACTTAGGACTAGCGGGACCACGCACAGATACGCAGTATTTT.

J is TRBJ1-3 and V is TRBV18, with D hard to call. The CDR3 runs to 15 residues. Per the germline V gene, CDR1 is KGHSH and CDR2 is LQKENI. Trimming shortened V by 2 bases and J by 0 bases, and 8 bases separated the two germline ends. This CDR3 reads CASSPSSNSGNTIYF. The CDR3 nucleotides are TGTGCCAGCTCACCATCGTCAAACTCTGGAAACACCATATATTTT.

This CDR3 is CASSLEGGLYEQYF. The CDR3 coding sequence is TGCGCCAGCAGCTTGGAGGGCGGACTCTACGAGCAGTACTTC. This rearrangement joins TRBV5-1 to TRBJ2-7; maybe TRBD2 (5 bases). The CDR3 has 14 amino acids. CDR1 SGHRS and CDR2 YFSETQ come from the germline V gene. Trimming cost V 0 bases and J 3 bases, with 10 bases left between them.

The chain has TRBV20-1 and TRBJ2-5; D possibly corresponds to TRBD1 (8 bases). V was pared by 0 bases and J by 9 bases, with 14 bases between. Germline values: CDR1 DFQATT, CDR2 SNEGSKA (reference sequence). This CDR3 spans 13 amino acids. CDR3 in amino acids: CSARDPGGQAQYF. The DNA of the CDR3 is TGCAGTGCTAGAGATCCGGGGGGACAGGCCCAGTACTTC.

V usage is TRBV9 and J usage is TRBJ2-1; maybe TRBD2 (6 bases). The CDR3 covers 15 residues. V shed 0 bases and J shed 9 bases, with 16 bases lying between them. The germline V gene has CDR1 SGDLS and CDR2 YYNGEE. Here the CDR3 DNA reads TGTGCCAGCAGCGTAGATCAGCGGGCCGTAGGTGAGCAGTTCTTC. Translation gives CASSVDQRAVGEQFF.

The gene calls are TRBV6-1 and TRBJ1-2; tentatively, D is TRBD1 (6 bases). The CDR3 runs 14 residues. CDR1 MNHNS and CDR2 SASEGT come from the germline V gene. V lost 5 bases and J lost 0, with 10 bases in between. In DNA form, the CDR3 reads TGTGCCAGCAGTACAACAGGGACTAACTATGGCTACACCTTC. Protein product: CASSTTGTNYGYTF.

To note about this clonotype: One end of the junction does not line up with germline, which may come from a read error. The chain recombines TRBV5-1 with TRBJ2-7; 8 nucleotides agree with TRBD1. CDR1 is SGHRS, CDR2 YFSETQ, per germline. The CDR3 loop spans 14 amino acids. The CDR3 nucleotides are TGCGCCAGCAGCGAAAGGACAGGGCCGTGCGAGCTGTACTTC. Its protein is CASSERTGPCELYF.

This clonotype has just a few counts. The chain recombines TRBV5-1 with TRBJ2-5, with 9 nucleotides matching TRBD1. Trimming removed 3 bases from V and 5 bases from J; junction bases left unmatched: 11. Germline V gene sequence: CDR1 SGHRS, CDR2 YFSETQ. The CDR3 has 16 amino acids. DNA of the CDR3: TGCGCCAGCAGCTCGGGGACAGGGCAGGGTTTGGAGACCCAGTACTTC. Protein: CASSSGTGQGLETQYF.

In its sample, this clonotype was seen many times. The chain uses TRBV12-3 or TRBV12-4 and TRBJ2-1; maybe TRBD1 (5 bases). The germline V and J ends were trimmed by 7 bases and 3 bases, with 19 bases remaining between them. The CDR3 totals 16 residues. The CDR3 nucleotides read TGTGCCAGCAAAGTCCTTGGGGCAGGGTACTACAATGAGCAGTTCTTC. It specifies CASKVLGAGYYNEQFF.

The sample holds a few counts of this clonotype. The rearrangement uses TRBV14 and TRBJ2-3; no firm D call. This CDR3 has 16 amino acids. The V gene's germline CDR1 is SGHDN and CDR2 FVKESK. Trimming removed 4 bases at V and 6 bases at J, with 20 bases between. The CDR3 here is CASSLRSVSSRDTQYF. CDR3 nucleotide sequence: TGTGCCAGCAGCCTCCGATCGGTGTCCTCCAGGGATACGCAGTATTTT.

This clonotype was picked up a small number of times. The gene calls are TRBV6-2 or TRBV6-3 and TRBJ1-5; D might be TRBD1 (6 bases). Trimming left V 0 bases short and J 3 bases short, with 15 bases between. The CDR3 consists of 17 residues. CDR1 MNHEY and CDR2 SVGEGT come from the germline V gene. CDR3 protein: CASSYSTSDRTNQPQHF. The CDR3 bases are TGTGCCAGCAGTTACTCGACATCTGACAGGACCAATCAGCCCCAGCATTTT.

This chain links TRBV12-3 or TRBV12-4 with TRBJ2-4; 8 nucleotides align to TRBD2. V lost 2 bases and J lost 0; bases outside the gene matches: 12. This CDR3 spans 19 amino acids. The CDR3 coding sequence is TGTGCCAGCAGTTTAAAAGGGACTAGTCGGATCTTAGCCAAAAACATTCAGTACTTC. It yields the protein CASSLKGTSRILAKNIQYF.